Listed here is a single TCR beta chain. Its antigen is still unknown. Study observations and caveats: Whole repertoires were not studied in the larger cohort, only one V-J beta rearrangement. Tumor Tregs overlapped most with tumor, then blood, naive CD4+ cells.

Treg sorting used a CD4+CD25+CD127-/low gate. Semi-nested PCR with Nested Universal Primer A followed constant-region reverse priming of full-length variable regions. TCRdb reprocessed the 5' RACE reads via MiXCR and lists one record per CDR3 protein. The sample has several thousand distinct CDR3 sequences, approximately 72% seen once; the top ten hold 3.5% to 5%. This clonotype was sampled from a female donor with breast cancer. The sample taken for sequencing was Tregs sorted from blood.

The CDR3 sequence: CASSLRTGDYGYTF. DNA of the CDR3: TGTGCCAGCAGCCTACGGACAGGGGACTATGGCTACACCTTC. V gene TRBV5-6 combines with J gene TRBJ1-2, with 9 bases identical to TRBD1. The V gene end was trimmed by 4 bases and the J gene end by 3 bases; junction bases not matched to a gene: 4. The length of the CDR3 is 14 residues. Germline V gene sequence: CDR1 SGHDT, CDR2 YYEEEE.